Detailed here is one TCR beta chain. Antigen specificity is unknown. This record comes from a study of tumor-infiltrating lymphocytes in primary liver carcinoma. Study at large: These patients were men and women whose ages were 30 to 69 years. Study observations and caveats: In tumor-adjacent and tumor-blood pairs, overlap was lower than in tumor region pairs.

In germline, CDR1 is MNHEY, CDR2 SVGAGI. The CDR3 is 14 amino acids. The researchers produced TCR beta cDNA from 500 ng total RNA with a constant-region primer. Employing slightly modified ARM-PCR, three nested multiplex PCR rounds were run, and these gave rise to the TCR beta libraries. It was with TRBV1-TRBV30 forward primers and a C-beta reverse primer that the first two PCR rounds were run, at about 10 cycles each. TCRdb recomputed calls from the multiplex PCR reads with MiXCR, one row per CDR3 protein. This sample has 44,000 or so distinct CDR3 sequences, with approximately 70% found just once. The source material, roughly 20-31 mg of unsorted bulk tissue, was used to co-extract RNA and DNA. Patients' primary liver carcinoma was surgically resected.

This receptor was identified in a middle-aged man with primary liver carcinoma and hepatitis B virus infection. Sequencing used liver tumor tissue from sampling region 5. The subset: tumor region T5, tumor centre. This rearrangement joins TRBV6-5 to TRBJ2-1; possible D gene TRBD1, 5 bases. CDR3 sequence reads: CTGRPLGQSNEQFF. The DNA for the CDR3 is TGTACCGGCAGACCGCTTGGACAATCCAATGAGCAGTTCTTC.